The clone carrying this T cell receptor (beta chain) was counted once. No antigen is known for it. This specimen comes from a study of cytomegalovirus exposure and HLA in healthy donors. Here immunoSEQ multiplex PCR was the method, and the copy in TCRdb shows in-frame clones only, minus some. The sample has roughly 68,000 clones; over 95% are singletons. Study findings and constraints: Specificity for CMV antigens was confirmed in vitro for a few of the CMV-associated chains. The study recorded 150 to 200 TCR beta chains that were cytomegalovirus-associated.

The donors were members of the validation cohort comprising over 90 subjects, separate from the roughly 640-subject first cohort. The CDR3 has 13 residues. Germline V lookup: CDR1 MNHNS, CDR2 SASEGT. Between the trimmed V and J ends, which lost 3 bases and 7 bases, there was a span of 9 bases. This receptor was obtained from a woman aged 18-35 years in good health and CMV-seropositive. The chain carries TRBV6-1 and TRBJ1-4; maybe TRBD1 (5 bases). Material for sequencing was PBMCs. The CDR3 here is CASSDRDSEKLFF. The CDR3 nucleotides are TGTGCCAGCAGTGACAGGGACTCTGAAAAACTGTTTTTT.